These 14 T cell receptor beta chains were all obtained from the same sample, sequenced in a study of blood T cell repertoires in COVID-19. Assay: immunoSEQ multiplex PCR; the TCRdb copy retains only in-frame clones and omits some. This sample has roughly 240,000 clones, with approximately 82% found just once. The sample comprised peripheral blood. The receptors shown here come from a woman of 80 years or more with acute or convalescent COVID-19.

The rearrangement uses TRBV3-1 (or the pseudogene TRBV3-2) and TRBJ2-4; 9 bases fit TRBD1. The CDR3 contains 16 residues. Unmatched junction bases numbered 10, after V lost 4 bases and J lost 6 bases. Per germline, CDR1 LGHDT and CDR2 YNNKEL (reference sequence). CDR3 in DNA: TGTGCCAGCAGCCCTCTCTTGGGGACAGGGAGAAACATTCAGTACTTC. This encodes CASSPLLGTGRNIQYF.

The chain is built from TRBV2 and TRBJ1-4; maybe TRBD1 (5 bases). Between the trimmed V and J ends, which lost 4 bases and 14 bases, there was a span of 11 bases. Germline V gene data show CDR1 as SNHLY and CDR2 as FYNNEI. The CDR3 sequence is 11 residues long. The DNA of the CDR3 is TGTGCCAGCAGTGTGTCAGGGCCCCTGTTTTTT. This codes for CASSVSGPLFF.

This clone was counted a single time. The chain couples TRBV7-2 to TRBJ1-5; no clear D gene. CDR1 is SGHTA and CDR2 is FQGNSA in the germline V gene. This CDR3 has 14 residues. V was cut by 1 base and J by 3 bases, with 7 bases left in between. The DNA of the CDR3 is TGTGCCAGCAGCTTAGATAGCACCAATCAGCCCCAGCATTTT. Its protein product is CASSLDSTNQPQHF. The full variable domain, in which reference TRBV7-2 and TRBJ1-5 provide the parts outside the CDR3, is GAGVSQSPSNKVTEKGKDVELRCDPISGHTALYWYRQSLGQGLEFLIYFQGNSAPDKSGLPSDRFSAERTGGSVSTLTIQRTQQEDSAVYLCASSLDSTNQPQHFGDGTRLSIL.

This clone was counted once. The chain joins TRBV6-2 or TRBV6-3 to TRBJ2-7; D not resolved. The CDR3 has 13 amino acids. Germline CDR1 MNHEY, CDR2 SVGEGT. Trimming left V 4 bases short and J 1 base short, with 8 bases between. The CDR3 DNA follows: TGTGCCAGCAGTTTCGGTATTTCCTACGAGCAGTACTTC. It codes for CASSFGISYEQYF.

The chain is built from TRBV5-1 and TRBJ1-6, with TRBD1 as a possible D gene (5 bases). With 1 base removed from V and 6 bases from J, the gap between germline ends came to 11 bases. The CDR3 totals 15 residues. The germline CDR1 and CDR2 sequences are SGHRS and YFSETQ. CDR3 sequence reads: CASSLQGSGNSPLHF. The CDR3 nucleotides are TGCGCCAGCAGCTTGCAGGGCTCCGGTAATTCACCCCTCCACTTT.

The sample holds one count of this clone. The chain links TRBV5-6 to TRBJ2-1, with 11 bases aligning to TRBD2. Trimming removed 0 bases from V and 7 bases from J; junction bases left unmatched: 6. This CDR3 contains 16 residues. Germline lookup yields CDR1 SGHDT and CDR2 YYEEEE. The chain's CDR3 is CASSLVLAGGANEQFF. CDR3 DNA: TGTGCCAGCAGCTTGGTTCTAGCGGGAGGTGCTAATGAGCAGTTCTTC.

V and J are TRBV4-3 and TRBJ2-4; 9 bases map to TRBD2. The CDR3 extends over 16 amino acids. Losses at the gene ends were 0 bases for V and 10 bases for J; bases not matched to a gene: 10. Germline values: CDR1 LGHNA, CDR2 YSLEER. DNA for the CDR3: TGCGCCAGCAGCCAAGATTCGGCTAGCGGGACCCGAATTCAGTACTTC. This translates into CASSQDSASGTRIQYF.

The V call is TRBV2, the J call TRBJ2-3, with 8 nucleotides matching TRBD2. This CDR3 has 15 amino acids. Germline CDR1 and CDR2: SNHLY and FYNNEI. The J segment lost 5 bases and the V segment lost 3 bases, leaving 7 bases of the junction unmatched. CDR3 residues: CASSDNRGGIDTQYF. In DNA, the CDR3 is TGTGCCAGCAGTGATAATCGGGGGGGGATAGATACGCAGTATTTT.

The chain is built from TRBV12-3 or TRBV12-4 and TRBJ1-5, with a weak D call TRBD1 (5 bases). This CDR3 has 13 residues. The ends were cut back, 2 bases at V and 6 bases at J, with 8 bases in the middle. The chain's CDR3 is CASSLTTGQPQHF. The CDR3 region has the DNA TGTGCCAGCAGTTTAACCACAGGTCAGCCCCAGCATTTT.

The CDR3 sequence: CASSSQGPTNYGYTF. The CDR3 region has the DNA TGTGCCAGCAGCTCGCAGGGCCCTACTAACTATGGCTACACCTTC. This chain joins TRBV7-8 and TRBJ1-2, with D perhaps matching TRBD1 (5 bases). V was trimmed by 4 bases and J by 0 bases, leaving 12 bases between them. CDR1 is SGHVS and CDR2 is FQNEAQ in the germline V gene. The CDR3 totals 15 residues.

The gene calls are TRBV2 and TRBJ2-3; maybe TRBD1 (5 bases). The CDR3 is 16 residues long. V lost 5 bases and J lost 0, with 15 bases in between. The germline gives CDR1 SNHLY, CDR2 FYNNEI. Here the CDR3 reads CASSTGYEASTDTQYF. CDR3 coding DNA: TGTGCCAGCAGTACAGGCTACGAAGCTAGCACAGATACGCAGTATTTT. Full variable domain (remainder filled in from reference TRBV2 and TRBJ2-3): EPEVTQTPSHQVTQMGQEVILRCVPISNHLYFYWYRQILGQKVEFLVSFYNNEISEKSEIFDDQFSVERPDGSNFTLKIRSTKLEDSAMYFCASSTGYEASTDTQYFGPGTRLTVL.

The V gene is TRBV19, the J gene TRBJ2-2, with D unclear. CDR3 length: 18 amino acids. Trimming left V 2 bases short and J 4 bases short, with 20 bases between. CDR1 and CDR2 (germline): LNHDA, SQIVND (reference sequence). In nucleotides, the CDR3 is TGTGCCAGTAGTATAACCCGGCTTTCGAGGCCGGGCACCGGGGAGCTGTTTTTT. Protein sequence: CASSITRLSRPGTGELFF.

The sample holds a few counts of this clone. The rearrangement uses TRBV5-3 and TRBJ2-7; D is undetermined. TRBV5-3 is flagged as an ORF with uncertain function. V was clipped by 6 bases and J by 2 bases, with 15 bases between them. There are 14 residues in the CDR3. CDR3 coding DNA: TGTGCCAGAATACGCACAGCACCCACCTACGAGCAGTACTTC. Amino acid sequence: CARIRTAPTYEQYF.

The chain carries TRBV5-5 and TRBJ2-5, with TRBD2 matching 13 bases. V shed 0 bases and J 0 bases; nucleotides not matched to a gene: 2. The CDR3 runs to 17 residues. The germline CDR1 and CDR2 sequences are SGHKS and YYEKEE (reference sequence). This CDR3 is CASSLGGLAGDQETQYF. In DNA, the CDR3 is TGTGCCAGCAGCTTGGGTGGACTAGCGGGGGACCAAGAGACCCAGTACTTC.